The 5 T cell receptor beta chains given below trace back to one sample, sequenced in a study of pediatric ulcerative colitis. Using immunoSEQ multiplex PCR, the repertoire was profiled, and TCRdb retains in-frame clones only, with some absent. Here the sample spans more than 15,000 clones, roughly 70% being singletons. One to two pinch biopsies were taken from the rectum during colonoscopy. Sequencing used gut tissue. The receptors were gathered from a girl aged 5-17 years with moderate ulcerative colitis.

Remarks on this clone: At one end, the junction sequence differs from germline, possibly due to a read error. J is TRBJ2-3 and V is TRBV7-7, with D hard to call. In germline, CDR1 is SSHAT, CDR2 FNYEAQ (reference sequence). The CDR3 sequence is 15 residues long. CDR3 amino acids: CASSLGLYSTDTQYF. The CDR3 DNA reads TGTGCTAGCAGTCTGGGCCTTTACAGCACAGATACGCAGTATTTT.

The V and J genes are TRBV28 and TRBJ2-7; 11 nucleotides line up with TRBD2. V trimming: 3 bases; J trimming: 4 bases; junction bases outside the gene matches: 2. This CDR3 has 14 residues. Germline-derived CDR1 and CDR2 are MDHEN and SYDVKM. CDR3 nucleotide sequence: TGTGCCAGCAGTTTGACTAGCGGGATTTACGAGCAGTACTTC. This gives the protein CASSLTSGIYEQYF.

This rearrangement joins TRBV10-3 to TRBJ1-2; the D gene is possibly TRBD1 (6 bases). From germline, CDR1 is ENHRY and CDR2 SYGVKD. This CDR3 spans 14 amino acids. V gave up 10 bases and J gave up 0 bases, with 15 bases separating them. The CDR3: CATARDNTNYGYTF. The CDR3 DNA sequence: TGTGCCACGGCGAGGGACAACACTAACTATGGCTACACCTTC.

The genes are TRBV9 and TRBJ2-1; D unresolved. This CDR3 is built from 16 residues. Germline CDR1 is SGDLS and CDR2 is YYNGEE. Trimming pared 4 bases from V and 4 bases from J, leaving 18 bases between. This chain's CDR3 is CASSPHVRMGYNEQFF. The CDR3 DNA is TGTGCCAGCAGCCCCCATGTTAGAATGGGGTACAATGAGCAGTTCTTC.

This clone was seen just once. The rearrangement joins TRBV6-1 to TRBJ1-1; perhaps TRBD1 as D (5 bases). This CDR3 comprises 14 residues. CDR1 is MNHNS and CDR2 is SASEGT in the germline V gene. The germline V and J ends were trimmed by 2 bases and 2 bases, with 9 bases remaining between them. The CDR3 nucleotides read TGTGCCAGCAGTGAAAGGGGCCCAAACACTGAAGCTTTCTTT. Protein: CASSERGPNTEAFF.